This T cell receptor (beta chain) was recorded in a study of T cells in Graves' hyperthyroidism and ophthalmopathy. The TCR beta CDR3 regions underwent amplification using RNA transcripts as the source. A set of HTBI primers served as the primers for a first-round RT-PCR of the TCR CDR3. TCRdb re-derived calls from the multiplex PCR reads in MiXCR, one entry per CDR3 protein. The profile shows more than 550,000 distinct CDR3 sequences, around a sixth of them singletons. The receptor was isolated from a woman aged 45-65 years with Graves' hyperthyroidism that later progressed to Graves' ophthalmopathy. Sequenced: blood.

The CDR3 bases are TGTGCCAGCAGCTTATTTGTGGCCAGCAACACCGGGGAGCTGTTTTTT. This gives the protein CASSLFVASNTGELFF. V gene TRBV7-3 combines with J gene TRBJ2-2; no definite D call. V was trimmed by 2 bases and J by 2 bases, leaving 12 bases between them. CDR3 length: 16 amino acids. The germline V gene encodes CDR1 SGHTA and CDR2 FQGTGA.